This T cell receptor beta chain originates from a study of blood T cell repertoires in COVID-19. The CDR3 spans 14 residues. The germline CDR1 and CDR2 sequences are ENHRY and SYGVKD. The ends were cut back, 5 bases at V and 5 bases at J, with 15 bases in the middle. TCRdb's table, derived via immunoSEQ multiplex PCR, lists solely in-frame clones and lacks some. The sample lists 250,000 or so clones; 85% to 90% were seen once. The sample consisted of peripheral blood. This chain uses TRBV10-3 with TRBJ1-1, with D unresolved. The source is an older woman with COVID-19, enrolled during active disease. Here the CDR3 reads CAISQQSRGTEAFF. The CDR3 nucleotides read TGTGCCATCAGTCAACAGAGCCGTGGGACTGAAGCTTTCTTT.